A selection of T cell receptor beta chains follows, all from one sample in a study of neurological immune-mediated disorders. TCRdb called the 5' RACE reads again in MiXCR, with one record for every CDR3 protein. The sample has some 50,000 distinct CDR3 sequences, roughly 2% seen once; the top ten hold around 2.3%. The material sequenced was PBMCs. Every receptor here comes from a woman between 40 and 55 years old with multiple sclerosis. Both conserved end residues are trimmed from each CDR3. Each record gives: J gene, V gene, CDR3 protein.

TRBJ1-1	TRBV5-1	ASSTQGAALEAF
TRBJ1-1	TRBV10-3	AIRAGGGAEAF
TRBJ2-7	TRBV11-2	ASRDTATYEQY
TRBJ1-4	TRBV12-3/TRBV12-4	ASSVQASRTNEKLF
TRBJ1-5	TRBV9	ASSYRGLSNQPQH
TRBJ1-2	TRBV20-1	SARGDRDGYT
TRBJ2-7	TRBV7-2	ASSYRQGAEQY
TRBJ2-1	TRBV7-2	ASSLLRGGWGTYNEQF
TRBJ1-2	TRBV7-9	ASSTSSSGYGYT
TRBJ2-2	TRBV20-1	SASGGGARELF
TRBJ2-3	TRBV18	ASSVGTGPDTQY
TRBJ2-7	TRBV5-1	ASSLVRGARYEQY
TRBJ2-3	TRBV5-4	ASSSKEDATDTQY
TRBJ2-6	TRBV2	ASSYLPGQGPGANVLT
TRBJ2-1	TRBV7-2	ASSYGNEQF
TRBJ2-2	TRBV7-9	ASNRRIETNTGELF
TRBJ2-1	TRBV9	ASSVVWGGSYNEQF
TRBJ2-3	TRBV18	ASSGAGADTQY
TRBJ1-6	TRBV7-9	ASSLGQGGGSPLH
TRBJ1-1	TRBV20-1	SATQGIENTEAF
TRBJ1-2	TRBV5-1	ASSLDGDGVYGYT
TRBJ2-1	TRBV6-5	ASSWAGLEGKDEQF
TRBJ2-7	TRBV5-1	ASKADHLPNEQY
TRBJ1-5	TRBV12-3/TRBV12-4	ASSRLPGQGTQH
TRBJ2-1	TRBV5-1	ASSLAAGTDEQF
TRBJ1-1	TRBV5-1	ASRDTGRTEAF
TRBJ2-3	TRBV10-3	AITPLAGSTDTQY
TRBJ2-1	TRBV5-1	ASSSLAGNNEQF
TRBJ2-1	TRBV5-1	ASSLASFYNEQF
TRBJ2-3	TRBV20-1	SASDPGLAGGTDTQY